This TCR beta chain was sequenced for a study of T cells in Graves' hyperthyroidism and ophthalmopathy. Ophthalmopathy cases met thresholds of Clinical Activity Score at least 3, NOSPECS grade at least 4 and duration under 3 months. CDR1 is SQVTM and CDR2 is ANQGSEA in the germline V gene. This CDR3 region has 13 residues. With V trimmed by 4 bases and J by 3 bases, 3 bases remained unmatched. The CDR3 regions of TCR beta were amplified from RNA transcripts. A first-round RT-PCR of the TCR CDR3 used the HTBI primer set. TCRdb re-called the multiplex PCR reads with MiXCR, one entry per CDR3 protein. The sample has about 610,000 distinct CDR3 sequences; roughly 15% are singletons.

The chain recombines TRBV29-1 with TRBJ1-5, with TRBD1 matching over 7 bases. The source of this sequence is a woman aged 35 to 49 with Graves' ophthalmopathy. The sample was blood. In nucleotides, the CDR3 is TGCAGCGTTGGTGGGACAGACAATCAGCCCCAGCATTTT. It translates to CSVGGTDNQPQHF. Supplemented by reference TRBV29-1 and TRBJ1-5, the full variable domain reads SAVISQKPSRDICQRGTSLTIQCQVDSQVTMMFWYRQQPGQSLTLIATANQGSEATYESGFVIDKFPISRPNLTFSTLTVSNMSPEDSSIYLCSVGGTDNQPQHFGDGTRLSIL.